This passage covers 18 T cell receptor beta chains from one sample sequenced in a study of blood T cells in healthy people across ages (dated by TCRdb to between 2015 and 2016). Library method: 5' RACE. Sequencing used an Illumina HiSeq 2500. A second PCR of roughly 7 to 11 cycles was performed with a sample-barcoded 5' primer and a J-beta primer mix. TCRdb applied fastp at Q25 and MiXCR to the public reads, then kept only in-frame beta chains. Merged by CDR3 protein, the rows form single entries marked with the most common genes and DNA. The sample has about a million distinct CDR3 sequences on record, around 48% of them singletons. Of the sample, about an eighth is held by the ten largest clones. Material for sequencing was blood. The receptors shown here come from a man younger than 45 in good health.

This clonotype has just a few counts. The rearrangement uses TRBV20-1 and TRBJ2-1; 7 nucleotides align to TRBD1. J gave up 4 bases and V 3 bases, and 12 bases lay outside the gene matches. The V gene's germline CDR1 is DFQATT and CDR2 SNEGSKA (reference sequence). CDR3 length: 16 amino acids. The CDR3 reads CSARTLQGVTYNEQFF. In DNA form, the CDR3 reads TGCAGTGCTAGGACTCTCCAGGGGGTAACATACAATGAGCAGTTCTTC.

This clonotype appeared a few times. The chain recombines TRBV24-1 with TRBJ2-1, with 13 bases aligning to TRBD2. The germline gives CDR1 KGHDR, CDR2 SFDVKD. V dropped 4 bases and J dropped 7; count of bases not matched to a gene: 12. This CDR3 spans 18 amino acids. This chain's CDR3 is CATSDRPLLAGGQNEQFF. Here the CDR3 DNA reads TGTGCCACCAGTGACCGGCCCTTACTAGCGGGGGGGCAGAATGAGCAGTTCTTC.

This clonotype was picked up a small number of times. The V call is TRBV5-6, the J call TRBJ2-3; TRBD1 is a possible D gene (6 bases). The germline CDR1 and CDR2 sequences are SGHDT and YYEEEE. This CDR3 spans 16 amino acids. Trimming removed 5 bases at V and 4 bases at J, with 20 bases between. The DNA of the CDR3 is TGTGCCAGCAGTCCACCGGACAGTAGACGAGCAGATACGCAGTATTTT. Translated: CASSPPDSRRADTQYF.

This clonotype was recorded only once. The chain links TRBV28 to TRBJ2-7; 7 positions agree with TRBD2. CDR3 length: 15 amino acids. V gave up 4 bases and J gave up 4 bases; unmatched junction bases: 10. CDR1 MDHEN and CDR2 SYDVKM come from the germline V gene. This CDR3 reads CASSSPGGKAYEQYF. As DNA, the CDR3 is TGTGCCAGCAGTTCCCCCGGGGGGAAGGCTTACGAGCAGTACTTC.

This clonotype occurred a few times. The chain uses TRBV2 and TRBJ1-5; D is uncertain. This CDR3 contains 12 residues. The V and J ends lost 4 bases and 5 bases respectively, with 6 bases between them. The germline gives CDR1 SNHLY, CDR2 FYNNEI. CDR3 residues: CASSAGDQPQHF. The CDR3 nucleotides are TGTGCCAGCAGTGCCGGGGATCAGCCCCAGCATTTT.

In this sample, this clonotype turned up a few times. The V and J genes are TRBV7-9 and TRBJ2-1, with TRBD1 matching over 8 bases. Germline assignment: CDR1 SEHNR and CDR2 FQNEAQ (reference sequence). The CDR3 spans 15 residues. V lost 5 bases, J lost 5 bases, and 8 bases stayed unmatched. The CDR3 protein is CASSISTGANNEQFF. Written as DNA, the CDR3 is TGTGCCAGCAGCATCTCGACAGGGGCTAACAATGAGCAGTTCTTC.

This clonotype appeared a single time. The CDR3 region has the DNA TGTGCCAGCAGAAGAGCGGGGGGGTACACAGATACGCAGTATTTT. This codes for CASRRAGGYTDTQYF. The chain joins TRBV7-9 to TRBJ2-3; 10 bases align to TRBD2. This CDR3 has 15 residues. Trimming cost V 6 bases and J 2 bases; bases outside gene matches: 5. Germline loops: CDR1 SEHNR, CDR2 FQNEAQ (reference sequence).

The V gene is TRBV21-1, the J gene TRBJ1-5. TRBV21-1 is a pseudogene. The CDR3 covers 17 residues. For the CDR3, the DNA is TGTGCCAGCAGCGCAGGGCCATTGGAGGGGGAGGAAAAGCCCCAGCATTTT. Its protein product is CASSAGPLEGEEKPQHF.

The J gene is TRBJ2-3, the V gene TRBV20-1; 8 nucleotides agree with TRBD2. This CDR3 has 13 amino acids. CDR1 and CDR2 (germline): DFQATT, SNEGSKA (reference sequence). V shed 5 bases and J 2 bases; nucleotides not matched to a gene: 3. The CDR3 DNA sequence: TGCAGTGCTGCGGGGGGACCCACAGATACGCAGTATTTT. Translation gives CSAAGGPTDTQYF.

V usage is TRBV10-3 and J usage is TRBJ2-3; 8 positions agree with TRBD2. Trimming took 4 bases from V and 3 from J; bases not matched to a gene: 3. There are 14 residues in the CDR3. Germline V CDR1 and CDR2: ENHRY, SYGVKD. CDR3 loop: CAISGGLGTDTQYF. CDR3 nucleotides: TGTGCCATCAGTGGGGGACTAGGAACAGATACGCAGTATTTT.

V is TRBV11-3 and J is TRBJ2-3; D is possibly TRBD2 (6 bases). Between the trimmed V and J ends, which lost 6 bases and 0 bases, there was a span of 16 bases. This CDR3 comprises 16 residues. Germline CDR1 reads SGHNT; CDR2 reads YENEEA. CDR3 sequence (DNA): TGTGCCAGCAGTTCACGGGGGACCTCTAGCACAGATACGCAGTATTTT. Translated: CASSSRGTSSTDTQYF.

This clonotype was observed once. The rearrangement links TRBV7-2 to TRBJ2-1; TRBD1 aligns across 12 bases. CDR1 and CDR2 (germline): SGHTA, FQGNSA. This CDR3 contains 15 residues. The V gene end was trimmed by 4 bases and the J gene end by 7 bases; junction bases not matched to a gene: 5. The CDR3 DNA reads TGTGCCAGCAGCTCGGGACAGGGGGCTCTTAATGAGCAGTTCTTC. This sequence encodes CASSSGQGALNEQFF.

This clonotype has only a few counts. The chain uses TRBV24-1 and TRBJ2-1, with D hard to call. Deletions cut 1 base from V and 0 bases from J, with 6 bases between. CDR1 and CDR2 (germline): KGHDR, SFDVKD. CDR3 size: 15 residues. CDR3 protein: CATSDFKSSYNEQFF. CDR3 DNA sequence: TGTGCCACCAGTGATTTCAAAAGCTCCTACAATGAGCAGTTCTTC.

The rearrangement uses TRBV7-9 and TRBJ1-5; maybe TRBD1 (6 bases). CDR1 is SEHNR and CDR2 is FQNEAQ in the germline V gene (reference sequence). The V gene lost 5 bases and the J gene lost 0 bases, with 11 bases spanning the gap. The CDR3 runs 15 residues. The CDR3 bases are TGTGCCAGCAGCCGCGGGGGCAATAGCAATCAGCCCCAGCATTTT. Protein: CASSRGGNSNQPQHF.

V gene TRBV7-2 combines with J gene TRBJ2-7; 10 bases map to TRBD2. The CDR3 covers 16 residues. The trim removed 3 bases at V and 7 bases at J, leaving 12 bases unmatched. Germline V gene data show CDR1 as SGHTA and CDR2 as FQGNSA. The CDR3, as DNA: TGTGCCAGCAGCTTTTTGACCGGACTAGCGGAACAAGAGCAGTACTTC. It is translated as CASSFLTGLAEQEQYF.

This clonotype occurred many times. The V and J genes are TRBV11-3 and TRBJ2-7; weak D call: TRBD1 (6 bases). This CDR3 spans 16 amino acids. Germline V CDR1 and CDR2: SGHNT, YENEEA. Trimming stripped 1 base from V and 1 base from J, with 14 bases between. CDR3 residues: CASSLGRGMGSYEQYF. As DNA, the CDR3 is TGTGCCAGCAGCTTAGGTAGGGGGATGGGGTCCTACGAGCAGTACTTC.

The table lists this clonotype with a few counts. This rearrangement joins TRBV2 to TRBJ1-5, with 9 bases lining up with TRBD1. The CDR3 runs to 14 residues. Germline trimming cut 6 bases from V and 6 bases from J; bases unmatched to any gene: 6. Looked up from germline, CDR1 is SNHLY and CDR2 is FYNNEI. The CDR3 bases are TGTGCCAGCAGAGAGACAGGGGGAAGTCAGCCCCAGCATTTT. Its translation is CASRETGGSQPQHF.

This clonotype was observed a few times. The chain joins TRBV4-3 to TRBJ2-3; a weak D match, TRBD2 (6 bases). Between the trimmed V and J ends, which lost 1 base and 4 bases, there was a span of 12 bases. Germline CDR1 is LGHNA and CDR2 is YSLEER. CDR3 size: 15 residues. CDR3 nucleotide sequence: TGCGCCAGCAGCCAAGGCGGGGATTATGCAGATACGCAGTATTTT. The encoded protein is CASSQGGDYADTQYF.